This T cell receptor beta chain was documented in a study of blood T cells in healthy people across ages. This clonotype was detected a few times. It was with a sample-barcoded 5' primer and a J-beta primer mix that a second PCR of about 7 to 12 cycles was run. Each cDNA was tagged by a template-switch adaptor containing 12 random nucleotides. TCRdb reanalysed the 5' RACE reads using MiXCR and keeps one entry per CDR3 protein. Among 850,000 to 1,300,000 distinct CDR3 sequences, 40% to 50% were seen once, and the ten largest hold 18%. This TCR came from a woman aged 60-70 years in good health. Sequencing input: blood.

DNA of the CDR3: TGCGCCAGCAGCTTGTTCGGAGGTTCCTACAATGAGCAGTTCTTC. Translation: CASSLFGGSYNEQFF. The rearrangement joins TRBV5-1 to TRBJ2-1; possibly TRBD2 for D (5 bases). CDR1 SGHRS and CDR2 YFSETQ come from the germline V gene. This CDR3 is 15 amino acids long. V was cut by 1 base and J by 1 base, with 9 bases left in between.